The source of this TCR beta chain is a study of T cell responses to AZD1222 COVID-19 vaccine. CDR1 is SGHNT and CDR2 is YYREEE in the germline V gene (reference sequence). V was pared by 1 base and J by 4 bases, with 11 bases between. The CDR3 has 15 residues. Overall study results and limits: Unmutated regions of variants are reportedly targeted by nearly half of spike-specific TCRs.

Points on this clone: What it binds is unknown.

Profiling relied on immunoSEQ multiplex PCR, and the TCRdb table lists in-frame clones only, not all of them. This sample has under 150,000 clones; 80% to 90% occur once, and the top ten carry about 4%. This chain connects TRBV5-4 to TRBJ1-4; TRBD1 might be the D (5 bases). The sequences come from peripheral blood, collected on day 0 of MenACWY control vaccination. This receptor was obtained from an adult in good health. The CDR3 spells CASSLKGADNEKLFF. The CDR3 DNA is TGTGCCAGCAGCTTGAAAGGGGCTGATAATGAAAAACTGTTTTTT.